A single sample gave rise to the 23 T cell receptor beta chains below, sequenced in a study of blood T cell repertoires in COVID-19. Data came from immunoSEQ multiplex PCR; TCRdb stores just in-frame clones and leaves some out. The sample comprises about 310,000 clones, more than 75% of which are singletons, and 1% to 1.5% rests with the top ten. The sample comprised peripheral blood. The source is a man between 70 and 80 years old with acute or convalescent COVID-19.

The chain uses TRBV7-2 and TRBJ2-2, with 7 nucleotides matching TRBD1. V dropped 2 bases and J dropped 3; count of bases not matched to a gene: 3. CDR3 length: 15 residues. The germline V gene has CDR1 SGHTA and CDR2 FQGNSA. The CDR3 region has the DNA TGTGCCAGCAGCTTACAACAGGGGCACACCGGGGAGCTGTTTTTT. Amino acids: CASSLQQGHTGELFF.

The chain joins TRBV7-2 to TRBJ1-2; no definite D call. This CDR3 comprises 14 residues. The germline V gene has CDR1 SGHTA and CDR2 FQGNSA. Trimming shortened V by 5 bases and J by 2 bases, and 12 bases separated the two germline ends. The CDR3 spells CASSPGGLNYGYTF. CDR3 sequence (DNA): TGTGCCAGCAGCCCCGGAGGACTGAACTATGGCTACACCTTC. Using reference TRBV7-2 and TRBJ1-2 for the parts outside the CDR3, the full variable domain is GAGVSQSPSNKVTEKGKDVELRCDPISGHTALYWYRQSLGQGLEFLIYFQGNSAPDKSGLPSDRFSAERTGGSVSTLTIQRTQQEDSAVYLCASSPGGLNYGYTFGSGTRLTVV.

The chain has TRBV4-2 and TRBJ2-4, with 8 bases lining up with TRBD1. The CDR3 is made up of 16 amino acids. CDR1 LGHNA and CDR2 YNFKEQ come from the germline V gene. V was clipped by 1 base and J by 8 bases; unmatched bases: 10. The CDR3 DNA reads TGTGCCAGCAGCCAAGGAAGTACAGGGGGTGTTTACATTCAGTACTTC. It yields the protein CASSQGSTGGVYIQYF.

V and J are TRBV20-1 and TRBJ1-6; D is unclear. Germline V gene sequence: CDR1 DFQATT, CDR2 SNEGSKA (reference sequence). This CDR3 comprises 15 residues. Trimming shortened V by 3 bases and J by 0 bases, and 9 bases separated the two germline ends. CDR3 in amino acids: CSASPVSSYNSPLHF. In nucleotides, the CDR3 is TGCAGTGCTAGTCCCGTTAGCTCCTATAATTCACCCCTCCACTTT.

The chain carries TRBV24-1 and TRBJ2-3, with a possible D match to TRBD1 (6 bases). V gave up 4 bases and J gave up 6 bases, with 19 bases separating them. Germline assignment: CDR1 KGHDR and CDR2 SFDVKD. The CDR3 totals 16 residues. The CDR3, as DNA: TGTGCCACCAGTGAAAACCGGGACACCCTAACCGATACGCAGTATTTT. Amino acids: CATSENRDTLTDTQYF.

The rearrangement joins TRBV29-1 to TRBJ1-3, with unresolved D. CDR1 and CDR2 (germline): SQVTM, ANQGSEA. Trimming pared 4 bases from V and 3 bases from J, leaving 13 bases between. This CDR3 region has 14 residues. CDR3 sequence: CSVALRSRGNTIYF. Here the CDR3 DNA reads TGCAGCGTTGCTCTGAGGAGTCGTGGAAACACCATATATTTT.

This chain's CDR3 is CASSYYRVTGELFF. CDR3 nucleotide sequence: TGTGCCAGCAGTTACTACCGGGTCACCGGGGAGCTGTTTTTT. The chain carries TRBV6-2 or TRBV6-3 and TRBJ2-2; D is unresolved. In germline, CDR1 is MNHEY, CDR2 SVGEGT. Trimming removed 1 base from V and 4 bases from J, with 7 bases in between. This CDR3 is built from 14 residues.

This chain uses TRBV27 with TRBJ2-1, with 16 positions matching TRBD2. The junction had 12 bases not matched to a gene; V was cut back by 11 bases and J by 8 bases. This CDR3 spans 16 amino acids. Germline values: CDR1 MNHEY, CDR2 SMNVEV (reference sequence). CDR3 amino acids: CAGKVGTSGREYEQFF. CDR3 nucleotide sequence: TGTGCCGGTAAAGTCGGGACTAGCGGGAGGGAGTATGAGCAGTTCTTC.

The CDR3 loop reads CASSRQVNYGYTF. DNA of the CDR3: TGTGCCAGCAGCCGCCAGGTTAACTATGGCTACACCTTC. The chain couples TRBV11-2 to TRBJ1-2; D gene unclear. Trimming cost V 5 bases and J 1 base, with 8 bases left between them. The germline gives CDR1 SGHAT, CDR2 FQNNGV. This CDR3 is 13 amino acids long. Full variable domain (rest looked up from reference TRBV11-2 and TRBJ1-2): EAGVAQSPRYKIIEKRQSVAFWCNPISGHATLYWYQQILGQGPKLLIQFQNNGVVDDSQLPKDRFSAERLKGVDSTLKIQPAKLEDSAVYLCASSRQVNYGYTFGSGTRLTVV.

This sequence joins TRBV7-2 and TRBJ1-1; D gene ambiguous. Germline V CDR1 and CDR2: SGHTA, FQGNSA. This CDR3 comprises 12 residues. Trimming took off 4 bases at V and 5 bases at J, with 8 bases between the two ends. CDR3: CASSSSGTEAFF. CDR3 coding DNA: TGTGCCAGCAGCTCGTCGGGGACTGAAGCTTTCTTT.

The rearrangement joins TRBV7-2 to TRBJ2-3; 14 positions agree with TRBD2. Germline-derived CDR1 and CDR2 are SGHTA and FQGNSA. V lost 4 bases, J lost 5 bases, and 11 bases stayed unmatched. The CDR3 is 18 amino acids. CDR3 protein: CASSYGTSGRRRGDTQYF. The CDR3 coding sequence is TGTGCCAGCAGCTACGGGACTAGCGGGAGAAGAAGAGGAGATACGCAGTATTTT.

The chain uses TRBV24-1 and TRBJ1-5, with 8 bases aligning to TRBD1. J lost 1 base, V lost 2 bases, and 3 bases had no gene match. The CDR3 totals 16 residues. Germline V gene sequence: CDR1 KGHDR, CDR2 SFDVKD. CDR3 protein: CATSDSGQGSNQPQHF. In DNA, the CDR3 is TGTGCCACCAGTGATTCCGGACAGGGCAGCAATCAGCCCCAGCATTTT.

This chain uses TRBV19 with TRBJ2-5, with a weak D call TRBD2 (5 bases). Looked up from germline, CDR1 is LNHDA and CDR2 is SQIVND (reference sequence). V lost 6 bases and J 4 bases, leaving 18 bases between the germline ends. This CDR3 has 15 residues. DNA of the CDR3: TGTGCCAGTAGAAGCGGCAGAAACAATGCAGAGACCCAGTACTTC. It yields the protein CASRSGRNNAETQYF.

The chain recombines TRBV29-1 with TRBJ2-5; D perhaps matches TRBD2 (6 bases). CDR1 SQVTM and CDR2 ANQGSEA come from the germline V gene. Deletions cut 3 bases from V and 4 bases from J, with 15 bases between. This CDR3 comprises 14 residues. The CDR3 sequence: CSVEGTPVGETQYF. For the CDR3, the DNA is TGCAGCGTTGAGGGGACTCCCGTCGGAGAGACCCAGTACTTC.

The rearrangement joins TRBV3-1 (or the pseudogene TRBV3-2) to TRBJ2-1; TRBD2 is a possible D gene (6 bases). The CDR3 is 15 residues long. The V and J ends lost 1 base and 3 bases respectively, with 10 bases between them. Germline CDR1 is LGHDT and CDR2 is YNNKEL (reference sequence). CDR3 loop: CASSQAGERYNEQFF. The CDR3 DNA follows: TGTGCCAGCAGCCAAGCGGGAGAGCGCTACAATGAGCAGTTCTTC.

This clone was counted at least ten times. The chain is built from TRBV18 and TRBJ2-3; the match to TRBD2 covers 12 bases. The CDR3 contains 16 residues. The V gene's germline CDR1 is KGHSH and CDR2 LQKENI. Trimming at V came to 4 bases and at J to 5 bases, leaving 7 bases not matched to a gene. This chain's CDR3 is CASSLLAGGGEDTQYF. The CDR3 DNA sequence: TGTGCCAGCTCACTACTAGCGGGAGGTGGTGAAGATACGCAGTATTTT.

This clone was observed a single time. The gene calls are TRBV13 and TRBJ1-2; 9 bases line up with TRBD1. From germline, CDR1 is PRHDT and CDR2 FYEKMQ (reference sequence). The CDR3 sequence is 14 residues long. The V gene end was trimmed by 5 bases and the J gene end by 6 bases; junction bases not matched to a gene: 7. CDR3 region: CASSPGTGINGYTF. In DNA form, the CDR3 reads TGTGCCAGCAGCCCAGGGACAGGGATCAATGGCTACACCTTC. Using reference TRBV13 and TRBJ1-2 for the parts outside the CDR3, the full variable domain is AAGVIQSPRHLIKEKRETATLKCYPIPRHDTVYWYQQGPGQDPQFLISFYEKMQSDKGSIPDRFSAQQFSDYHSELNMSSLELGDSALYFCASSPGTGINGYTFGSGTRLTVV.

The genes are TRBV9 and TRBJ2-5, with a tentative D call TRBD1 (6 bases). This CDR3 region has 13 residues. V dropped 4 bases and J dropped 4 bases, with 11 bases sitting between them. Germline values: CDR1 SGDLS, CDR2 YYNGEE. The CDR3 DNA follows: TGTGCCAGCAGCTTCCAACAGGGAGAGACCCAGTACTTC. Amino acids: CASSFQQGETQYF.

The rearrangement links TRBV14 to TRBJ1-6, with D maybe TRBD1 (6 bases). The CDR3 consists of 15 residues. CDR1 and CDR2 from the germline V gene are SGHDN and FVKESK. V was pared by 3 bases and J by 8 bases, with 14 bases between. The CDR3 DNA is TGTGCCAGCAGCCAGGGAGGGGGTTGGGATTCACCCCTCCACTTT. Residues: CASSQGGGWDSPLHF.

This CDR3 reads CASSQASGRGFGNEQFF. The CDR3 nucleotides are TGTGCCAGCAGCCAAGCTAGCGGGAGGGGATTTGGCAATGAGCAGTTCTTC. The chain uses TRBV5-4 and TRBJ2-1; 12 bases line up with TRBD2. V dropped 4 bases and J dropped 6; count of bases not matched to a gene: 11. The CDR3 runs 17 residues. Germline V CDR1 and CDR2: SGHNT, YYREEE (reference sequence).

This clone was picked up one time. The chain has TRBV18 and TRBJ1-1, with a possible D match to TRBD1 (5 bases). V lost 0 bases and J lost 5, with 7 bases in between. The CDR3 consists of 13 residues. The germline V gene has CDR1 KGHSH and CDR2 LQKENI. The CDR3: CASSPPPGTEAFF. The CDR3 DNA sequence: TGTGCCAGCTCACCACCCCCAGGGACTGAAGCTTTCTTT.

The rearrangement uses TRBV7-2 and TRBJ1-5; 7 positions agree with TRBD1. This CDR3 region has 18 residues. CDR1 and CDR2 (germline): SGHTA, FQGNSA. Trimming took 3 bases from V and 4 from J; bases not matched to a gene: 15. As DNA, the CDR3 is TGTGCCAGCAGCTTGATTGGACAGGTGGGCGGTTGGAATCAGCCCCAGCATTTT. Its translation is CASSLIGQVGGWNQPQHF.

This sequence joins TRBV3-1 (or the pseudogene TRBV3-2) and TRBJ1-5, with TRBD1 matching 10 bases. Unmatched junction bases numbered 4, after V lost 7 bases and J lost 4 bases. The CDR3 consists of 14 residues. Per the germline V gene, CDR1 is LGHDT and CDR2 is YNNKEL (reference sequence). The CDR3 nucleotides read TGTGCCAGCAAGGGACAGGGGACTAATCAGCCCCAGCATTTT. Encoded protein: CASKGQGTNQPQHF.